This T cell receptor beta chain was documented in a study of human T cells and chemical hapten exposure. Findings and limits, study-wide: TCRs at a frequency above 1 in 1000 stayed unchanged with DPC sensitization.

This clonotype was found a few times. Antigen unknown. Germline CDR1 SQVTM, CDR2 ANQGSEA. V dropped 5 bases and J dropped 1 base, with 12 bases sitting between them. This CDR3 spans 14 amino acids. Time point in this sample: patch test 1, 2 weeks after DPC sensitization. Sample treatment: therapeutic diphenylcyclopropenone sensitization with weekly scalp DPC. TCRdb reprocessed the RACE reads via MiXCR and lists one record per CDR3 protein. The sample has fewer than 500,000 distinct CDR3 sequences, nearly 5% seen once; the top ten hold approximately 2.1%. The chain couples TRBV29-1 to TRBJ1-3; D is unclear. This receptor was identified in a woman aged 45-59 years with alopecia areata. Some clones in this sample may be carry-over from other donors' samples. Sequenced material: whole blood, taken in connection with sensitization to the hapten diphenylcyclopropenone (DPC). CDR3 sequence: CSVMKYTSGNTIYF. CDR3 coding DNA: TGCAGCGTTATGAAGTATACTTCTGGAAACACCATATATTTT. Supplemented by reference TRBV29-1 and TRBJ1-3, the full variable domain reads SAVISQKPSRDICQRGTSLTIQCQVDSQVTMMFWYRQQPGQSLTLIATANQGSEATYESGFVIDKFPISRPNLTFSTLTVSNMSPEDSSIYLCSVMKYTSGNTIYFGEGSWLTVV.